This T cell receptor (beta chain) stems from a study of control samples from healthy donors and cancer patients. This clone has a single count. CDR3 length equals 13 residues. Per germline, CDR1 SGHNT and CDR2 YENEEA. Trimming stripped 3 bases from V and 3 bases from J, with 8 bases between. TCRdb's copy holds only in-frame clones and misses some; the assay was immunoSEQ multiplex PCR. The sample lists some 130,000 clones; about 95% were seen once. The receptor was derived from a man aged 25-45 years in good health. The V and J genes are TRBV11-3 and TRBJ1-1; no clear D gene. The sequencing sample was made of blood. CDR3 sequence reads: CASSFRKYTEAFF. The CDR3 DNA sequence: TGTGCCAGCAGCTTCAGAAAGTACACTGAAGCTTTCTTT.